This TCR beta chain was obtained from a study of T cell responses to AZD1222 COVID-19 vaccine. Whole-study findings and limits: Donors, mostly white British, included more females; clonal diversity was possibly underestimated. Spike-specific TCR breadth and depth rose after two AZD1222 doses. Every sample of the repertoires postdated the peak T cell response.

Germline V CDR1 and CDR2: GTSNPN, SVGIG (reference sequence). The CDR3 covers 13 residues. Deletions cut 2 bases from V and 1 base from J, with 8 bases between. Libraries were prepared by immunoSEQ multiplex PCR; TCRdb keeps only in-frame clonotypes and omits some of them. Among approximately 99,000 clones, nearly 90% were seen once, and the ten largest hold 2.5% to 3%. Comment on this clone: Its cognate antigen is unknown.

This specimen consisted of peripheral blood, obtained on day 0 of AZD1222 vaccination. This clonotype was obtained from an adult in good health. The V gene is TRBV30, the J gene TRBJ1-1; D is unclear. CDR3 bases: TGTGCCTGGAGTTTAAGGAGGAACACTGAAGCTTTCTTT. It codes for CAWSLRRNTEAFF.